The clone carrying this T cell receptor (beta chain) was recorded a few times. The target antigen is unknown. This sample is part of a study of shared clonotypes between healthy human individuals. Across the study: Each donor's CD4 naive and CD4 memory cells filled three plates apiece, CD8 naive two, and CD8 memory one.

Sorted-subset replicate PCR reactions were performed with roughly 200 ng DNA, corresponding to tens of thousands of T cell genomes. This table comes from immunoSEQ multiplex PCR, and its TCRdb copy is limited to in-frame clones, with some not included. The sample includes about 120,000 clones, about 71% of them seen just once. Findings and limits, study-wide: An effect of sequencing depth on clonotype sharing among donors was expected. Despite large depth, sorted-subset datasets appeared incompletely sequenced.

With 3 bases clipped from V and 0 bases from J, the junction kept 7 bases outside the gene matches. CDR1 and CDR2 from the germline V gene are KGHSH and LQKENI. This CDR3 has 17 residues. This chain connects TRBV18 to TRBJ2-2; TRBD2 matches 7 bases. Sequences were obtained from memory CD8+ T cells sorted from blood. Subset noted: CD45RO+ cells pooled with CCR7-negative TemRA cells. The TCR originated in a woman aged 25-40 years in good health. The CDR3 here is CASSPRGVFANTGELFF. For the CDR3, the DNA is TGTGCCAGCTCACCTCGGGGGGTCTTTGCGAACACCGGGGAGCTGTTTTTT.